Listed here are 3 T cell receptor beta chains from one sample, sequenced in a study of shared T cell receptors in the human thymus. Clones were sequenced by immunoSEQ multiplex PCR, and TCRdb holds only the in-frame ones, with some missing. The data show about 660,000 clones, with 80% to 90% seen just once and 0.0094% held by the top ten. Another study also made use of these data, one on human thymus T cells.

Sample: thymocytes. The receptors were gathered from a boy in the first two years of life with a congenital heart defect.

The chain combines TRBV20-1 with TRBJ2-4, with D possibly matching TRBD2 (6 bases). Germline CDR1 reads DFQATT; CDR2 reads SNEGSKA (reference sequence). The CDR3 extends over 11 amino acids. V was cut by 3 bases and J by 8 bases, with 8 bases left in between. The CDR3 sequence is CSARGGDIQYF. The CDR3 nucleotides are TGCAGTGCTAGGGGCGGGGACATTCAGTACTTC.

This chain connects TRBV6-1 to TRBJ1-3, with 10 nucleotides matching TRBD1. V trimming: 4 bases; J trimming: 2 bases; junction bases outside the gene matches: 5. The CDR3 is 16 residues long. Per the germline V gene, CDR1 is MNHNS and CDR2 is SASEGT. DNA of the CDR3: TGTGCCAGCAGTGCGGGACAGGGGCGCCCTGGAAACACCATATATTTT. This codes for CASSAGQGRPGNTIYF.

V usage is TRBV28 and J usage is TRBJ2-7; D is ambiguous. This CDR3 contains 14 residues. V was trimmed by 2 bases and J by 2 bases, leaving 10 bases between them. Germline loops: CDR1 MDHEN, CDR2 SYDVKM. The CDR3 DNA reads as TGTGCCAGCAGTTTAATAGACATTACCTACGAGCAGTACTTC. Its translation: CASSLIDITYEQYF. Using reference TRBV28 and TRBJ2-7 for the parts outside the CDR3, the full variable domain is DVKVTQSSRYLVKRTGEKVFLECVQDMDHENMFWYRQDPGLGLRLIYFSYDVKMKEKGDIPEGYSVSREKKERFSLILESASTNQTSMYLCASSLIDITYEQYFGPGTRLTVT.